Below, 27 T cell receptor beta chains from the same sample are listed, as sequenced in a study of blood T cell repertoires in COVID-19. Measured with immunoSEQ multiplex PCR; TCRdb has only the in-frame clones, and not every one. Of 230,000 or so clones in the sample, less than 90% are singletons; the top ten hold 20%. Sequenced input: peripheral blood. These receptors were collected from a man aged 30-40 years with active or convalescent COVID-19.

V is TRBV19 and J is TRBJ1-4, with TRBD1 matching over 9 bases. Germline-derived CDR1 and CDR2 are LNHDA and SQIVND (reference sequence). J lost 8 bases, V lost 7 bases, and 8 bases had no gene match. The CDR3 totals 14 residues. The DNA of the CDR3 is TGTGCCAGTACCAACAGGGGGCCGGGGGAAAAACTGTTTTTT. It encodes CASTNRGPGEKLFF.

The genes are TRBV6-2 or TRBV6-3 and TRBJ2-7, with 11 nucleotides matching TRBD2. The CDR3 is made up of 15 amino acids. The V gene end was trimmed by 2 bases and the J gene end by 5 bases; junction bases not matched to a gene: 5. Germline V gives CDR1 MNHEY, CDR2 SVGEGT. The CDR3 sequence: CASSYGSGRGNEQYF. CDR3 DNA sequence: TGTGCCAGCAGTTACGGTAGCGGGAGGGGTAACGAGCAGTACTTC.

The chain has TRBV9 and TRBJ2-5; 13 bases match TRBD2. Germline V lookup: CDR1 SGDLS, CDR2 YYNGEE. The length of the CDR3 is 15 residues. Unmatched junction bases numbered 3, after V lost 2 bases and J lost 5 bases. CDR3 protein: CASSVGTSGVETQYF. The CDR3 coding sequence is TGTGCCAGCAGCGTGGGGACTAGCGGGGTGGAGACCCAGTACTTC.

The chain carries TRBV27 and TRBJ1-4; 7 bases map to TRBD1. This CDR3 contains 13 residues. V was pared by 6 bases and J by 10 bases, with 8 bases of the junction left unmatched. Germline loops: CDR1 MNHEY, CDR2 SMNVEV (reference sequence). The CDR3 loop reads CASRPQGRGKLFF. The CDR3 coding sequence is TGTGCCAGCAGGCCACAGGGGAGAGGAAAACTGTTTTTT.

V is TRBV28 and J is TRBJ1-2; TRBD1 matches 11 bases. This CDR3 spans 13 amino acids. Germline V gives CDR1 MDHEN, CDR2 SYDVKM. The ends lost 6 bases at V and 7 bases at J; junction bases unmatched: 4. CDR3 bases: TGTGCCAGCAGGGCCGGGACAGGGGGTGGCTACACCTTC. This gives the protein CASRAGTGGGYTF.

The chain recombines TRBV4-3 with TRBJ1-5; D remains unclear. Germline-derived CDR1 and CDR2 are LGHNA and YSLEER. V lost 0 bases, J lost 11 bases, and 14 bases lay in between. The CDR3 runs to 14 residues. The DNA for the CDR3 is TGCGCCAGCAGCCAAGATGTGTTCGGGAGGGCCCAGCATTTT. This translates into CASSQDVFGRAQHF.

This chain connects TRBV5-4 to TRBJ2-3; a possible D gene is TRBD2 (6 bases). This CDR3 contains 15 residues. Germline lookup yields CDR1 SGHNT and CDR2 YYREEE (reference sequence). V was clipped by 4 bases and J by 4 bases, with 16 bases between them. CDR3 DNA sequence: TGTGCCAGCAGCCTTCCGAACCGCGGGGCAGATACGCAGTATTTT. Its translation: CASSLPNRGADTQYF.

The J gene is TRBJ2-1, the V gene TRBV7-2; the D gene is possibly TRBD1 (6 bases). Between the trimmed V and J ends, which lost 3 bases and 4 bases, there was a span of 16 bases. CDR3 length equals 16 residues. Germline CDR1 and CDR2: SGHTA and FQGNSA. The CDR3 DNA reads TGTGCCAGCAGCTTGGGGTGGGGGCCGCAGTACAATGAGCAGTTCTTC. The encoded protein is CASSLGWGPQYNEQFF.

This chain joins TRBV9 and TRBJ1-2; no firm D call. The length of the CDR3 is 16 residues. The germline V gene has CDR1 SGDLS and CDR2 YYNGEE. V was trimmed by 5 bases and J by 7 bases, leaving 24 bases between them. The CDR3 sequence is CASSRAFEGHGAGYTF. DNA of the CDR3: TGTGCCAGCAGTCGCGCTTTTGAGGGCCACGGTGCTGGCTACACCTTC.

This rearrangement joins TRBV5-4 to TRBJ2-3; TRBD2 agrees at 8 bases. The CDR3 loop spans 15 amino acids. Germline CDR1 reads SGHNT; CDR2 reads YYREEE (reference sequence). After removal of 2 bases from V and 5 bases from J, the junction contained 7 bases not matched to a gene. The CDR3 protein is CASSFQGLGGDTQYF. In nucleotides, the CDR3 is TGTGCCAGCAGCTTCCAGGGACTAGGAGGAGATACGCAGTATTTT.

The chain employs TRBV28 and TRBJ2-2, with TRBD1 identical over 9 bases. Germline V gene lookup returns CDR1 MDHEN and CDR2 SYDVKM. The CDR3 has 15 residues. V shed 5 bases, J shed 6 bases, and the junction held 7 bases outside the gene matches. The CDR3 nucleotides read TGTGCCAGCAGTCCCCTGGGACAGGGACCCGGGGAGCTGTTTTTT. Encoded protein: CASSPLGQGPGELFF.

CDR3 DNA sequence: TGTGCCAGCAGCGCGACAGGGGGGGAGGAGCAGTTCTTC. Its protein product is CASSATGGEEQFF. The rearrangement links TRBV6-6 to TRBJ2-1; 9 bases are a match to TRBD1. This CDR3 spans 13 amino acids. Germline values: CDR1 MNHNY, CDR2 SVGAGI (reference sequence). J gave up 10 bases and V 6 bases, and 7 bases lay outside the gene matches.

The V and J genes are TRBV7-8 and TRBJ2-1; TRBD1 might be the D (6 bases). The CDR3 runs to 14 residues. Per germline, CDR1 SGHVS and CDR2 FQNEAQ. V dropped 5 bases and J dropped 2 bases, with 10 bases sitting between them. This CDR3 is CASSRQDTYNEQFF. The CDR3 coding sequence is TGTGCCAGCAGCAGACAGGACACCTACAATGAGCAGTTCTTC.

This rearrangement joins TRBV10-3 to TRBJ2-1; D is possibly TRBD2 (6 bases). Germline CDR1 and CDR2: ENHRY and SYGVKD. Trimming pared 4 bases from V and 4 bases from J, leaving 14 bases between. The CDR3 extends over 15 amino acids. The CDR3 reads CAISGLAELYNEQFF. CDR3 nucleotides: TGTGCCATCAGTGGGTTAGCGGAGCTTTACAATGAGCAGTTCTTC.

This clone came up a few times. The chain combines TRBV15 with TRBJ2-7; 7 bases agree with TRBD2. There are 14 residues in the CDR3. V was pared by 0 bases and J by 8 bases, with 7 bases of the junction left unmatched. Looked up from germline, CDR1 is LNHNV and CDR2 is YYDKDF (reference sequence). CDR3 sequence reads: CATSRDNQGGKQYF. The CDR3 nucleotides read TGTGCCACCAGCAGAGATAACCAGGGAGGGAAGCAGTACTTC.

The chain carries TRBV5-4 and TRBJ1-2; a weak D match, TRBD1 (5 bases). V was shortened by 0 bases and J by 4 bases, with 10 bases between the two germline ends. The CDR3 extends over 14 amino acids. Germline-derived CDR1 and CDR2 are SGHNT and YYREEE (reference sequence). CDR3 protein: CASSLDGGGYGYTF. The CDR3 DNA reads TGTGCCAGCAGCTTGGACGGGGGGGGCTATGGCTACACCTTC.

The J gene is TRBJ2-7, the V gene TRBV18; D perhaps matches TRBD1 (5 bases). The CDR3 consists of 14 residues. Germline V gene data show CDR1 as KGHSH and CDR2 as LQKENI. Trimming removed 3 bases from V and 5 bases from J, with 14 bases in between. CDR3 in DNA: TGTGCCAGCTCACCGATCCCCAGGGATCACGAGCAGTACTTC. This encodes CASSPIPRDHEQYF.

This chain uses TRBV9 with TRBJ1-2, with D tentatively TRBD1 (6 bases). Trimming cost V 2 bases and J 4 bases, with 15 bases left between them. Germline assignment: CDR1 SGDLS and CDR2 YYNGEE. The CDR3 covers 15 residues. The CDR3 reads CASSVGDTGLYGYTF. The CDR3 DNA reads as TGTGCCAGCAGCGTGGGGGACACCGGACTCTATGGCTACACCTTC.

The V and J genes are TRBV11-2 and TRBJ1-6; 12 bases align to TRBD1. The CDR3 extends over 15 amino acids. Per the germline V gene, CDR1 is SGHAT and CDR2 is FQNNGV. Germline trimming cut 5 bases from V and 9 bases from J; bases unmatched to any gene: 5. In nucleotides, the CDR3 is TGTGCCAGCAGCCCCCTGGGACAGGGGGCTTCACCCCTCCACTTT. Translated, it gives CASSPLGQGASPLHF.

In its sample, this clone was seen once. The chain couples TRBV5-1 to TRBJ2-1, with a tentative D call TRBD2 (5 bases). This CDR3 comprises 15 residues. In germline, CDR1 is SGHRS, CDR2 YFSETQ. Trimming pared 2 bases from V and 2 bases from J, leaving 11 bases between. CDR3 bases: TGCGCCAGCAGCTTAGGACTCCTAACCTACAATGAGCAGTTCTTC. Protein product: CASSLGLLTYNEQFF.

The J gene is TRBJ1-5, the V gene TRBV19; D gene uncertain. Germline V gene data show CDR1 as LNHDA and CDR2 as SQIVND (reference sequence). This CDR3 comprises 14 residues. Trimming cost V 5 bases and J 6 bases, with 14 bases left between them. The CDR3 protein is CASSPSTQAQPQHF. The CDR3 DNA reads as TGTGCCAGTAGTCCGTCGACCCAGGCTCAGCCCCAGCATTTT.

This chain connects TRBV19 to TRBJ2-3, with 12 bases lining up with TRBD2. Germline loops: CDR1 LNHDA, CDR2 SQIVND (reference sequence). With V trimmed by 3 bases and J by 3 bases, 4 bases remained unmatched. The CDR3 contains 16 residues. CDR3 nucleotides: TGTGCCAGTAGTATTCTCCTAGCGGGAGGGACAGATACGCAGTATTTT. It yields the protein CASSILLAGGTDTQYF.

The chain employs TRBV7-2 and TRBJ2-1, with 9 bases lining up with TRBD1. Per germline, CDR1 SGHTA and CDR2 FQGNSA. Losses at the gene ends were 5 bases for V and 6 bases for J; bases not matched to a gene: 8. The CDR3 length is 15 residues. The CDR3 nucleotides are TGTGCCAGCAGCCCTGACAGGGGGAGTTTCAATGAGCAGTTCTTC. It codes for CASSPDRGSFNEQFF.

V usage is TRBV6-4 and J usage is TRBJ1-2; D may be TRBD1 (6 bases). Germline V gene sequence: CDR1 MRHNA, CDR2 SNTAGT. The length of the CDR3 is 13 residues. The V end lost 4 bases, the J end lost 8 bases, and 14 bases lay between the germline ends. As DNA, the CDR3 is TGTGCCAGCAGTGGCCAGGGGCGCGAGGGCTACACCTTC. This translates into CASSGQGREGYTF.

The rearrangement joins TRBV7-2 to TRBJ1-6, with D uncertain. V lost 5 bases, J lost 3 bases, and 8 bases lay in between. The germline V gene has CDR1 SGHTA and CDR2 FQGNSA. The CDR3 sequence is 14 residues long. The CDR3 loop is CASSASYYNSPLHF. CDR3 nucleotide sequence: TGTGCCAGCAGCGCGAGTTACTATAATTCACCCCTCCACTTT.

The chain carries TRBV7-9 and TRBJ1-5; D perhaps matches TRBD1 (5 bases). CDR3 length equals 16 residues. Germline-derived CDR1 and CDR2 are SEHNR and FQNEAQ (reference sequence). V lost 3 bases to trimming and J lost 1 base, with 13 bases between them. CDR3 region: CASSLGGAPSNQPQHF. The CDR3, as DNA: TGTGCCAGCAGCTTGGGAGGGGCCCCAAGCAATCAGCCCCAGCATTTT.

CDR3 DNA: TGCGCCAGCAGCCCTTGGGGACAGGGGGCAGGTGAAGCTTTCTTT. Encoded protein: CASSPWGQGAGEAFF. This chain links TRBV5-1 with TRBJ1-1; 12 bases agree with TRBD1. V was pared by 4 bases and J by 7 bases, with 8 bases of the junction left unmatched. Germline loops: CDR1 SGHRS, CDR2 YFSETQ. The CDR3 totals 15 residues.